This is a list of T cell receptor beta chains from one sample in a study of blood T cell repertoires in COVID-19. The protocol was immunoSEQ multiplex PCR, while the TCRdb copy is restricted to in-frame clones and leaves out a portion. The sample has around 200,000 clones; 85% are singletons. The sample comprised PBMCs or T cells enriched from blood (not recorded which). These receptors originate from a man aged 35 to 55 who had recovered from COVID-19. CDR3s include the opening cysteine and the closing phenylalanine or tryptophan. A D gene is named only where the DNA matches it firmly. Expanded clones are given a class, and other clones once, few, many or no size at all.

NA	14	TRBJ2-2	NA	TRBV9	CASSVESGAGELFF	TGTGCCAGCAGCGTAGAGTCAGGGGCAGGGGAGCTGTTTTTT
TRBD2	18	TRBJ2-3	once	TRBV11-2	CASSAKLAAFQEGDTQYF	TGTGCCAGCAGCGCGAAACTAGCGGCCTTTCAAGAGGGGGATACGCAGTATTTT
NA	14	TRBJ1-2	NA	TRBV6-5	CASRPQGRGYGYTF	TGTGCCAGCAGACCCCAGGGGAGAGGCTATGGCTACACCTTC
NA	15	TRBJ2-3	NA	TRBV24-1	CATSDGPGSTDTQYF	TGTGCCACCAGTGATGGGCCAGGGAGCACAGATACGCAGTATTTT
TRBD1	17	TRBJ2-5	NA	TRBV5-6	CASSLVWDRGQQETQYF	TGTGCCAGCAGCTTGGTTTGGGACAGGGGGCAGCAAGAGACCCAGTACTTC
NA	16	TRBJ1-1	few	TRBV28	CASSFEGGEGCTEAFF	TGTGCCAGCAGTTTTGAGGGGGGGGAGGGCTGCACTGAAGCTTTCTTT
TRBD2	17	TRBJ2-7	NA	TRBV11-3	CASSYTAGRGRAYEQYF	TGTGCCAGCAGCTACACCGCCGGGAGGGGACGCGCCTACGAGCAGTACTTC
NA	12	TRBJ1-2	NA	TRBV19	CASATGNYGYTF	TGTGCCAGTGCTACAGGGAACTATGGCTACACCTTC
TRBD2	16	TRBJ2-3	NA	TRBV7-9	CASSLVSSGYTDTQYF	TGTGCCAGCAGCTTAGTTAGTAGCGGGTACACAGATACGCAGTATTTT
NA	12	TRBJ2-7	once	TRBV10-1	CATCGPSYEQYF	TGCGCCACCTGCGGGCCATCCTACGAGCAGTACTTC
TRBD2	13	TRBJ2-1	few	TRBV11-2	CASSSRLAGEQFF	TGTGCCAGCAGCTCTCGACTAGCCGGGGAGCAGTTCTTC
TRBD2	18	TRBJ2-7	NA	TRBV4-1	CASSPASTLAGDSYEQYF	TGCGCCAGCAGCCCCGCCAGCACCTTAGCGGGGGATAGCTACGAGCAGTACTTC
TRBD1	13	TRBJ2-5	once	TRBV2	CASSRTGEVTQYF	TGTGCCAGCAGCAGGACAGGGGAAGTGACCCAGTACTTC
NA	13	TRBJ2-7	once	TRBV4-1	CASSQVRGLEQYF	TGCGCCAGCAGCCAAGTTAGAGGGCTCGAGCAGTACTTC
NA	13	TRBJ2-7	few	TRBV6-5	CASQGLSGDEQYF	TGTGCCAGCCAGGGACTTTCGGGTGACGAGCAGTACTTC
TRBD1	15	TRBJ2-5	NA	TRBV7-9	CASSSFGQGQETQYF	TGTGCCAGCAGCTCTTTTGGACAGGGCCAAGAGACCCAGTACTTC
TRBD1	13	TRBJ2-7	once	TRBV7-7	CASSLIQGGEQYF	TGTGCTAGCAGCTTAATACAGGGGGGCGAGCAGTACTTC
TRBD1	15	TRBJ1-3	NA	TRBV29-1	CSVADRGLSGNTIYF	TGCAGCGTGGCGGACAGGGGGCTGAGTGGAAACACCATATATTTT
TRBD2	15	TRBJ2-7	NA	TRBV2	CASIAGGPHLYEQYF	TGTGCCAGCATAGCGGGAGGGCCTCACCTCTACGAGCAGTACTTC
TRBD1	13	TRBJ2-1	NA	TRBV7-9	CASSWGTGGEQFF	TGTGCCAGCAGCTGGGGGACAGGGGGTGAGCAGTTCTTC
TRBD1	19	TRBJ2-6	NA	TRBV11-2	CASSLDWTGRSSGANVLTF	TGTGCCAGCAGCTTAGATTGGACAGGGCGCTCCTCTGGGGCCAACGTCCTGACTTTC
TRBD1	18	TRBJ1-5	NA	TRBV10-3	CAISESADRAIGNQPQHF	TGTGCCATCAGTGAGTCGGCCGACAGGGCTATAGGAAATCAGCCCCAGCATTTT
TRBD1	16	TRBJ2-2	NA	TRBV6-5	CASSYHGQGAGGELFF	TGTGCCAGCAGTTATCACGGGCAGGGGGCGGGCGGGGAGCTGTTTTTT
NA	14	TRBJ1-5	few	TRBV28	CASRPQGRDQPQHF	TGTGCCAGCAGACCACAGGGTCGGGATCAGCCCCAGCATTTT
NA	15	TRBJ2-1	NA	TRBV9	CASSLAGASYNEQFF	TGTGCCAGCAGCCTAGCAGGCGCCTCCTACAATGAGCAGTTCTTC
NA	17	TRBJ1-1	NA	TRBV28	CASSSTTGTKMNTEAFF	TGTGCCAGCAGTTCCACCACCGGGACAAAAATGAACACTGAAGCTTTCTTT
TRBD1	16	TRBJ1-6	NA	TRBV2	CASSDKDRGYNSPLHF	TGTGCCAGCAGTGATAAAGACAGGGGCTATAATTCACCCCTCCACTTT
NA	15	TRBJ1-4	NA	TRBV19	CASSAGQNSNEKLFF	TGTGCCAGTAGTGCCGGACAGAACTCTAATGAAAAACTGTTTTTT
TRBD1	14	TRBJ2-2	NA	TRBV12-5	CASGDRGRDGELFF	TGTGCTAGTGGGGACAGGGGGCGCGACGGGGAGCTGTTTTTT
TRBD1	15	TRBJ2-7	NA	TRBV19	CASSNRDRGSYEQYF	TGTGCCAGTAGTAATAGGGACAGGGGCTCCTACGAGCAGTACTTC
NA	16	TRBJ1-4	NA	TRBV4-1	CASSQDGRGPNEKLFF	TGCGCCAGCAGCCAAGATGGCAGGGGCCCTAATGAAAAACTGTTTTTT
NA	14	TRBJ1-2	NA	TRBV7-2	CASSRPLAGEGYTF	TGTGCCAGCAGCCGCCCTTTAGCCGGGGAAGGCTACACCTTC
NA	15	TRBJ2-2	NA	TRBV10-3	CAISERQGGTGELFF	TGTGCCATCAGTGAGCGGCAGGGCGGCACCGGGGAGCTGTTTTTT
NA	11	TRBJ2-3	NA	TRBV2	CATRDTDTQYF	TGTGCCACCCGGGACACAGATACGCAGTATTTT
NA	12	TRBJ2-1	NA	TRBV27	CASSLGGWEQFF	TGTGCCAGCAGTTTAGGAGGGTGGGAGCAGTTCTTC
NA	12	TRBJ2-7	NA	TRBV5-1	CASSLVGGEQYF	TGCGCCAGCAGCTTGGTGGGGGGAGAGCAGTACTTC
NA	16	TRBJ2-7	NA	TRBV4-1	CASSQGLATRRREQYF	TGCGCCAGCAGCCAAGGTCTAGCGACTCGCCGGCGGGAGCAGTACTTC
TRBD1	14	TRBJ1-1	NA	TRBV18	CASSPGGQGAEAFF	TGTGCCAGCTCACCGGGGGGGCAGGGGGCCGAAGCTTTCTTT
TRBD2	14	TRBJ2-7	NA	TRBV5-4	CASRLAGGPREQYF	TGTGCCAGCAGACTAGCGGGAGGGCCACGCGAGCAGTACTTC
TRBD1	15	TRBJ1-2	NA	TRBV28	CASRRQGPTNYGYTF	TGTGCCAGCAGGCGACAGGGGCCAACTAACTATGGCTACACCTTC
NA	14	TRBJ2-1	few	TRBV7-2	CASRYSGTDNEQFF	TGTGCCAGCAGGTATAGCGGTACCGACAATGAGCAGTTCTTC
TRBD1	14	TRBJ2-1	NA	TRBV19	CASSVDRGYNEQFF	TGTGCCAGTAGTGTAGACAGGGGTTACAATGAGCAGTTCTTC
TRBD1	18	TRBJ2-6	NA	TRBV5-1	CASSPTGAPPGGANVLTF	TGCGCCAGCAGCCCGACAGGGGCGCCCCCGGGGGGGGCCAACGTCCTGACTTTC
TRBD1	12	TRBJ2-7	NA	TRBV29-1	CSVGRTGREQYF	TGCAGCGTTGGAAGGACAGGGCGCGAGCAGTACTTC
NA	14	TRBJ1-5	many	TRBV28	CASSYGEKRQPQHF	TGTGCCAGCAGTTACGGGGAAAAGCGTCAGCCCCAGCATTTT
NA	15	TRBJ2-7	NA	TRBV5-1	CASSLAAASTYEQYF	TGCGCCAGCAGCTTGGCAGCGGCGTCGACCTACGAGCAGTACTTC
TRBD2	15	TRBJ2-7	NA	TRBV11-2	CASRPPPSGSYEQYF	TGTGCCAGCAGACCCCCTCCTAGCGGCTCCTACGAGCAGTACTTC
NA	13	TRBJ2-5	NA	TRBV19	CASSIYGGETQYF	TGTGCCAGTAGTATTTATGGGGGCGAGACCCAGTACTTC
NA	15	TRBJ1-2	NA	TRBV7-6	CASSPVAAAFGGYTF	TGTGCCAGCAGCCCAGTCGCGGCGGCTTTCGGTGGCTACACCTTC
NA	14	TRBJ1-5	NA	TRBV5-1	CASSLSGRDQPQHF	TGCGCCAGCAGCTTATCAGGCCGAGATCAGCCCCAGCATTTT
NA	14	TRBJ1-6	NA	TRBV6-5	CASSSLPGDSPLHF	TGTGCCAGCAGTTCCTTACCAGGGGATTCACCCCTCCACTTT